This TCR beta chain came from a study of T cells expressing NK-cell markers. The germline V gene has CDR1 MGHDK and CDR2 SYGVNS. The CDR3 spans 17 residues. TCRdb reprocessed the 5' RACE reads and reports one entry per CDR3 protein, with no DNA. This listing includes 500,000 or so distinct CDR3 sequences. Source material: blood T cells: a sorted CD56 or NKG2C T cell subset, CD4+ or CD8+ T cells, or bulk PBMC T cells (not recorded which). The receptor comes from a man younger than 35 in good health. V is TRBV25-1 and J is TRBJ2-1; TCRdb proposes TRBD2, but this gene call is untestable without DNA. CDR3 amino acids: CASSDSAGLAALGEQFF.